This T cell receptor beta chain was retrieved from a study of beta chain features in type 1 diabetes. Regarding the study as a whole: Patients with Type 1 diabetes showed moderately but significantly shorter TCRB CDR3s in all four CD4+ subsets. These data did not resolve whether HLA type affects TCRB rearrangement.

Of note for this clone: The target antigen is unknown.

The germline V gene has CDR1 SGDLS and CDR2 YYNGEE. This CDR3 is built from 14 residues. V dropped 0 bases and J dropped 6 bases, with 12 bases sitting between them. The entirety of the isolated RNA underwent reverse transcription, so expressed TCRB transcripts were sequenced. The assay was immunoSEQ multiplex PCR, and TCRdb's table has in-frame clones only and misses some. The profile shows roughly 400,000 clones, more than 11% of them singletons. One heparinised blood draw, averaging about 100 mL, came from each donor. This clonotype originated in a man under 40 in good health. J is TRBJ2-5 and V is TRBV9; D gene ambiguous. The sample consisted of naive CD4+ T cells from blood. CDR3: CASSVGQTVQTQYF. CDR3 nucleotide sequence: TGTGCCAGCAGCGTAGGACAAACGGTACAGACCCAGTACTTC.